The 6 T cell receptor beta chains below were found in one sample sequenced in a study of blood T cell repertoires in COVID-19. Libraries were prepared by immunoSEQ multiplex PCR; TCRdb keeps only in-frame clonotypes and omits some of them. The repertoire holds about 49,000 clones, with around 83% as singletons. Sequenced input: peripheral blood. These receptors were taken from a man in his fifties with acute or convalescent COVID-19.

A single count supports this clone. The genes are TRBV5-1 and TRBJ2-1; possible D gene TRBD2, 6 bases. Germline V gives CDR1 SGHRS, CDR2 YFSETQ. Trimming took 4 bases from V and 1 from J, leaving 12 bases between them. This CDR3 comprises 15 residues. The CDR3 DNA follows: TGCGCCAGCAGCGGCGGGACTCCATCCTACAATGAGCAGTTCTTC. Translating it yields CASSGGTPSYNEQFF.

This sequence joins TRBV29-1 and TRBJ1-2; 10 positions agree with TRBD1. The CDR3 length is 14 residues. The J segment lost 0 bases and the V segment lost 7 bases, leaving 5 bases of the junction unmatched. Germline CDR1 and CDR2: SQVTM and ANQGSEA. The CDR3 is CSAKTGGTNYGYTF. The CDR3 bases are TGCAGCGCCAAGACAGGGGGCACTAACTATGGCTACACCTTC.

This clone appeared a single time. The chain links TRBV4-2 to TRBJ1-3; 7 bases map to TRBD1. Germline V CDR1 and CDR2: LGHNA, YNFKEQ. There are 17 residues in the CDR3. Trimming removed 3 bases from V and 0 bases from J; junction bases left unmatched: 8. The CDR3 here is CASSQAPGTDSGNTIYF. CDR3 in DNA: TGTGCCAGCAGCCAGGCACCCGGGACAGACTCTGGAAACACCATATATTTT.

The V and J genes are TRBV7-8 and TRBJ2-7; D call uncertain. This CDR3 comprises 15 residues. Germline-derived CDR1 and CDR2 are SGHVS and FQNEAQ. The V end was cut by 3 bases, the J end by 5 bases, with 17 bases between. The CDR3 reads CASSFLVVGKNEQYF. CDR3 nucleotides: TGTGCCAGCAGCTTCCTCGTAGTCGGTAAAAACGAGCAGTACTTC.

The rearrangement links TRBV4-3 to TRBJ2-1, with TRBD2 matching 8 bases. The V and J ends lost 2 bases and 0 bases, in that order; junction bases with no gene match: 9. The CDR3 covers 18 residues. Germline lookup yields CDR1 LGHNA and CDR2 YSLEER. As DNA, the CDR3 is TGCGCCAGCAGCCAACATCGGGAGGGCCTTAGCTCCTACAATGAGCAGTTCTTC. This codes for CASSQHREGLSSYNEQFF.

This chain links TRBV19 with TRBJ1-2; the match to TRBD1 covers 10 bases. The germline gives CDR1 LNHDA, CDR2 SQIVND (reference sequence). This CDR3 is built from 15 residues. With 5 bases clipped from V and 4 bases from J, the junction kept 7 bases outside the gene matches. DNA of the CDR3: TGTGCCAGTAGTGCGACAGGGGGCGGAGGCTATGGCTACACCTTC. This sequence encodes CASSATGGGGYGYTF.